This TCR beta chain is from a study of blood T cell repertoires in COVID-19 (dated by TCRdb to about 2020). Background on the whole study: Collaborator samples came from the United States, Italy and Spain and covered acute and convalescent phases of COVID-19. The samples were drawn from two sources: the first 160 participants of the ongoing ImmuneRACE study, and fewer than 1,500 subjects contributed by 6 global collaborators. Subjects who had been exposed to COVID-19, were actively infected with it, or had recovered from it provided the deeply sampled blood TCRbeta repertoires that made up the dataset. A de-identified subject ID, COVID-19 status, age in years and sex were almost always included in the sample metadata. Where HLA class I and class II types were available, the types were taken from metadata supplied by the sample provider, not from assay-based typing. The repertoires were released in a freely available public database intended as a resource for research on the immune response to SARS-CoV-2. The material from the prospective study consisted of cDNA or gDNA derived from T cells, B-cell-depleted T cells, or PBMCs. General study outcomes and caveats: The quantity of clinical and demographic metadata differed by source and by participant and was supplied without curation.

The immunoSEQ Assay, a bias-controlled multiplex PCR, was used to amplify TCRbeta CDR3 regions from genomic DNA. In the source study's methods: Nucleated cell counts per sample were estimated from amplification of reference gene primers within the assay. To quantify the absolute abundance of each unique TCRbeta CDR3 rearrangement, sequence reads were collapsed and filtered. Productive Simpson clonality was computed per sample as the square root of Simpson's diversity index over productive rearrangements. In TCRdb, the immuneACCESS table is reduced to in-frame sequences with V and J assigned. These tables do not hold every clone; where another copy was compared, an unresolved V gene accounts for under half, and the others remain unexplained. V, J and clone size are those of that table, while D and trimming were read from the DNA. The sample yields 70,000 to 95,000 clones; about 89% were counted once. Jointly, the top ten make up approximately 15% of the sample.

Unmatched junction bases come to 4, with V trimmed by 4 bases and J by 2 bases. Measured from the cysteine to the phenylalanine, the CDR3 is 14 residues long. Solely the CDR3 DNA is kept, with 42 bases framed from the first base. The germline V gene specifies SGHTS as CDR1 and YDEGEE as CDR2. Whole blood was collected in K2EDTA tubes by collaborating institutions according to the institutions' own protocols. Collaborator samples were shipped for TCRbeta analysis as frozen whole blood, isolated PBMCs, or DNA extracted from either sample type. Concerning this clone: The target of this receptor is not known. Nothing much larger sits one base from this clone, and base qualities are not available.

The clonotype comes from a man aged 70-80 years with active or convalescent COVID-19. The sequencing input was peripheral blood. The rearrangement joined TRBV5-8 to TRBJ1-2; TRBD1 agrees with 8 junctional bases. The CDR3 protein sequence reads: CASSLTGVNYGYTF. In nucleotide form, the sequence is TGTGCCAGCAGCCTGACAGGGGTAAACTATGGCTACACCTTC. The CDR3 plus the reference TRBV5-8 and TRBJ1-2 genes for the other parts give the full variable domain: EAGVTQSPTHLIKTRGQQATLRCSPISGHTSVYWYQQALGLGLQFLLWYDEGEERNRGNFPPRFSGRQFPNYSSELNVNALELEDSALYLCASSLTGVNYGYTFGSGTRLTVV.